These 9 T cell receptor beta chains were all obtained from the same sample, sequenced in a study of beta chain features in type 1 diabetes. Every bit of the isolated RNA underwent reverse transcription, so sequencing read expressed TCRB transcripts. The method was immunoSEQ multiplex PCR; TCRdb's version includes in-frame clones alone and lacks a portion of them. The sample holds some 200,000 clones, 16% seen once. What these receptors recognize is not known. Study-level findings and limits: TCRB CDR3s from Type 1 diabetes patients were moderately but significantly shorter in all four CD4+ subsets.

Specimen: naive CD4+ T cells from blood. These receptors came from a man aged 25-40 years with type 1 diabetes.

This clone occurred a few times. The rearrangement uses TRBV9 and TRBJ2-2; D is unclear. Trimming cost V 0 bases and J 4 bases, with 4 bases left between them. Germline-derived CDR1 and CDR2 are SGDLS and YYNGEE. This CDR3 region has 13 residues. CDR3 DNA: TGTGCCAGCAGCGTAGCTGTCACCGGGGAGCTGTTTTTT. This translates into CASSVAVTGELFF.

This chain links TRBV30 with TRBJ1-5; D gene ambiguous. The CDR3 spans 13 residues. The V and J ends lost 2 bases and 3 bases respectively, with 8 bases between them. Germline values: CDR1 GTSNPN, CDR2 SVGIG (reference sequence). This CDR3 is CAWSWRNNQPQHF. CDR3 nucleotide sequence: TGTGCCTGGAGTTGGAGAAACAATCAGCCCCAGCATTTT.

The V and J genes are TRBV7-9 and TRBJ2-3; perhaps D is TRBD1 or TRBD2 (5 bases each). CDR1 and CDR2 from the germline V gene are SEHNR and FQNEAQ (reference sequence). The CDR3 runs to 17 residues. Trimming left V 6 bases short and J 1 base short, with 20 bases between. In DNA form, the CDR3 reads TGTGCCAGCAGTCCGGGACCCAACACCCCTGGCACAGATACGCAGTATTTT. It translates to CASSPGPNTPGTDTQYF.

This clone was seen a few times. This chain connects TRBV9 to TRBJ2-1; D unclear. This CDR3 is 15 amino acids long. Germline V gene data show CDR1 as SGDLS and CDR2 as YYNGEE. The V and J ends lost 2 bases and 0 bases respectively, with 9 bases between them. The CDR3 nucleotides read TGTGCCAGCAGCGTCGACTTGAGCTCCTACAATGAGCAGTTCTTC. Its protein product is CASSVDLSSYNEQFF.

This clone occurred a few times. This rearrangement joins TRBV13 to TRBJ2-7; 9 positions match TRBD2. This CDR3 contains 16 residues. After removal of 5 bases from V and 1 base from J, the junction contained 9 bases not matched to a gene. Germline lookup yields CDR1 PRHDT and CDR2 FYEKMQ (reference sequence). CDR3 sequence: CASSRAGTSRSYEQYF. The CDR3 DNA reads TGTGCCAGCAGCCGGGCCGGGACTAGCCGTTCCTACGAGCAGTACTTC.

The chain has TRBV28 and TRBJ2-1; D is perhaps TRBD2 (7 bases). Trimming shortened V by 5 bases and J by 5 bases, and 16 bases separated the two germline ends. Germline V gives CDR1 MDHEN, CDR2 SYDVKM. The CDR3 sequence is 15 residues long. The CDR3: CASSGGGAGNNEQFF. CDR3 DNA: TGTGCCAGCAGTGGGGGCGGAGCGGGAAACAATGAGCAGTTCTTC.

This clone was seen more than once but under ten times. This chain uses TRBV29-1 with TRBJ2-7; 13 bases line up with TRBD2. CDR3 length: 14 amino acids. Germline V gives CDR1 SQVTM, CDR2 ANQGSEA. V shed 6 bases, J shed 3 bases, and the junction held 5 bases outside the gene matches. DNA of the CDR3: TGCAGCGTGAAGGGACTAGCGGGGTTCTACGAGCAGTACTTC. Translation: CSVKGLAGFYEQYF.

This clone has more than one count but fewer than ten. The genes are TRBV19 and TRBJ2-1; possibly TRBD2 for D (5 bases). V lost 5 bases, J lost 8 bases, and 13 bases lay in between. The germline V gene encodes CDR1 LNHDA and CDR2 SQIVND (reference sequence). The CDR3 is 13 amino acids. The CDR3 reads CASSSQSGDEQFF. Written as DNA, the CDR3 is TGTGCCAGTAGTTCCCAGTCCGGGGATGAGCAGTTCTTC.

The chain couples TRBV29-1 to TRBJ2-3; 8 bases line up with TRBD2. This CDR3 spans 13 amino acids. V was pared by 2 bases and J by 5 bases, with 3 bases of the junction left unmatched. Germline loops: CDR1 SQVTM, CDR2 ANQGSEA. CDR3 sequence (DNA): TGCAGCGTTGAAATCGGGAGGGGAGATACGCAGTATTTT. Translated: CSVEIGRGDTQYF.